These 11 T cell receptor beta chains came from one sample sequenced in a study of blood T cell repertoires in COVID-19. Using immunoSEQ multiplex PCR, the repertoire was profiled, and TCRdb retains in-frame clones only, with some absent. The sample contains approximately 200,000 clones, over 75% of which appear only once. Material: peripheral blood. These receptors all come from a middle-aged man with acute or convalescent COVID-19.

V is TRBV2 and J is TRBJ2-5, with 11 bases identical to TRBD1. The CDR3 extends over 15 amino acids. V lost 5 bases, J lost 5 bases, and 7 bases stayed unmatched. Germline CDR1 SNHLY, CDR2 FYNNEI. The DNA for the CDR3 is TGTGCCAGCAGTTCAGGACAGGGGGCATGGGAGACCCAGTACTTC. Protein: CASSSGQGAWETQYF.

The chain employs TRBV27 and TRBJ1-6; D is uncertain. Between the trimmed V and J ends, which lost 3 bases and 2 bases, there was a span of 14 bases. The germline V gene encodes CDR1 MNHEY and CDR2 SMNVEV (reference sequence). The CDR3 contains 17 residues. The CDR3 is CASSLAVGGPYNSPLHF. CDR3 sequence (DNA): TGTGCCAGCAGTTTGGCGGTGGGAGGTCCCTATAATTCACCCCTCCACTTT.

This chain connects TRBV27 to TRBJ1-1; TRBD1 matches 7 bases. J lost 0 bases, V lost 5 bases, and 6 bases had no gene match. Germline-derived CDR1 and CDR2 are MNHEY and SMNVEV (reference sequence). CDR3 length equals 15 residues. The CDR3 reads CASSTWDSLNTEAFF. The CDR3 bases are TGTGCCAGCAGTACCTGGGACAGCCTGAACACTGAAGCTTTCTTT.

The chain uses TRBV7-9 and TRBJ2-7; possible D gene TRBD2, 5 bases. Trimming stripped 1 base from V and 5 bases from J, with 9 bases between. The germline V gene has CDR1 SEHNR and CDR2 FQNEAQ (reference sequence). This CDR3 region has 13 residues. The CDR3 bases are TGTGCCAGCAGCTTAGGCCGGGGAAACGAGCAGTACTTC. It is translated as CASSLGRGNEQYF.

The J gene is TRBJ1-1, the V gene TRBV11-2, with 11 bases that match TRBD1. The CDR3 consists of 16 residues. V shed 3 bases, J shed 6 bases, and the junction held 9 bases outside the gene matches. CDR1 SGHAT and CDR2 FQNNGV come from the germline V gene. CDR3 DNA sequence: TGTGCCAGCAGCTTGGACAGGGGGCGTATTGGACCTGAAGCTTTCTTT. It specifies CASSLDRGRIGPEAFF.

This chain joins TRBV9 and TRBJ1-2; no definite D call. Trimming removed 0 bases at V and 0 bases at J, with 6 bases between. The CDR3 length is 14 residues. CDR1 and CDR2 (germline): SGDLS, YYNGEE. The CDR3 DNA sequence: TGTGCCAGCAGCGTAGGGGGAGCTAACTATGGCTACACCTTC. Residues: CASSVGGANYGYTF.

The chain is built from TRBV11-2 and TRBJ1-3; no reliable D call. V lost 1 base and J 0 bases, leaving 7 bases between the germline ends. The CDR3 is 15 residues long. Germline loops: CDR1 SGHAT, CDR2 FQNNGV. The CDR3 sequence is CASSLVPSSGNTIYF. The CDR3 coding sequence is TGTGCCAGCAGCTTAGTCCCTAGCTCTGGAAACACCATATATTTT. Supplemented by reference TRBV11-2 and TRBJ1-3, the full variable domain reads EAGVAQSPRYKIIEKRQSVAFWCNPISGHATLYWYQQILGQGPKLLIQFQNNGVVDDSQLPKDRFSAERLKGVDSTLKIQPAKLEDSAVYLCASSLVPSSGNTIYFGEGSWLTVV.

V and J are TRBV30 and TRBJ2-3, with TRBD2 matching over 7 bases. This CDR3 region has 17 residues. Germline CDR1 reads GTSNPN; CDR2 reads SVGIG (reference sequence). V dropped 4 bases and J dropped 6; count of bases not matched to a gene: 19. The CDR3 here is CAWNTPMTSNGGDTQYF. In DNA form, the CDR3 reads TGTGCCTGGAACACCCCAATGACTAGTAACGGGGGGGATACGCAGTATTTT.

The chain uses TRBV10-2 and TRBJ2-1, with 10 bases matching TRBD1. The germline gives CDR1 WSHSY, CDR2 SAAADI. CDR3 length equals 17 residues. The trim removed 10 bases at V and 4 bases at J, leaving 16 bases unmatched. The CDR3 nucleotides read TGCGCCATCCAAGGGGCGACAGGGGGCTTGAGATACAATGAGCAGTTCTTC. Its translation is CAIQGATGGLRYNEQFF.

This clone occurred once. The chain is built from TRBV3-1 (or the pseudogene TRBV3-2) and TRBJ1-4; 8 bases map to TRBD1. The junction had 14 bases not matched to a gene; V was cut back by 4 bases and J by 13 bases. CDR3 length equals 15 residues. Germline V gene data show CDR1 as LGHDT and CDR2 as YNNKEL (reference sequence). CDR3 nucleotides: TGTGCCAGCAGCCTGAGCGCGGGACAGGTTAAAAGACTGTTTTTT. It specifies CASSLSAGQVKRLFF.

The gene calls are TRBV7-8 and TRBJ2-7, with D perhaps TRBD2 (5 bases). The CDR3 length is 15 residues. Germline V gene lookup returns CDR1 SGHVS and CDR2 FQNEAQ. Trimming removed 3 bases at V and 5 bases at J, with 17 bases between. This CDR3 is CASSLNGVTLHEQYF. The CDR3 DNA sequence: TGTGCCAGCAGCTTGAACGGGGTCACCCTTCACGAGCAGTACTTC.